Listed below are T cell receptor beta chains from one sample, sequenced in a study of technical replicates of blood from a handful of donors. Some clones are missing from TCRdb's copy, which holds only in-frame ones; the method was immunoSEQ multiplex PCR. The sample consists of some 70,000 clones, roughly 92% of them appearing once. Sequenced: PBMCs. These receptors all come from a human donor in good health. Some clones in this sample may be carry-over from other donors' samples. Each CDR3 is given with its conserved first and last residue. The order of the fields is CDR3 length, V gene, D gene, J gene, clone size, CDR3 DNA, CDR3 protein. D genes are given only for firm matches. Clone sizes are given selectively: once, few, many, or a class where the clone is expanded.

11	TRBV6-1	NA	TRBJ2-7	NA	TGTGCCAGCAGTGAACCTTACGAGCAGTACTTC	CASSEPYEQYF
15	TRBV9	TRBD1	TRBJ1-4	NA	TGTGCCAGCAGCCCAAGGACAGGAATTAATGAAAAACTGTTTTTT	CASSPRTGINEKLFF
14	TRBV6-1	NA	TRBJ1-2	NA	TGTGCCAGCAGGAAAGGGGAACCAAACTATGGCTACACCTTC	CASRKGEPNYGYTF
17	TRBV18	NA	TRBJ1-1	NA	TGTGCCAGCTCACCACAGGAGGGATCGGAGTCGAACACTGAAGCTTTCTTT	CASSPQEGSESNTEAFF
16	TRBV7-2	TRBD2	TRBJ2-3	NA	TGTGCCAGCTCCGCCCGTAGCGGGAGGGCTTCTGATACGCAGTATTTT	CASSARSGRASDTQYF
15	TRBV2	NA	TRBJ2-3	NA	TGTGCCAGCAGTCCAAGAGGACTATTCACAGATACGCAGTATTTT	CASSPRGLFTDTQYF
14	TRBV5-4	TRBD2	TRBJ2-7	few	TGTGCCAGCAGCGACCGGGGGGGCGAGCACGAGCAGTACTTC	CASSDRGGEHEQYF
17	TRBV21-1	NA	TRBJ2-7	NA	TGTGCCAGCAGCAGCTGGACTTGCGGCGGAGTCAGATACGAGCAGTACTTC	CASSSWTCGGVRYEQYF
15	TRBV6-5	TRBD1	TRBJ2-5	NA	TGTGCCAGCAGAACCGACCGGGACAGAGGAGAGACCCAGTACTTC	CASRTDRDRGETQYF
12	TRBV29-1	TRBD1	TRBJ1-4	NA	TGCAGCGTTAGGGACAGAAATGAAAAACTGTTTTTT	CSVRDRNEKLFF
18	TRBV9	TRBD2	TRBJ2-3	NA	TGTGCCAGCAGCGTAGTGGGACTAGCGGGAGGTCGGGCAGATACGCAGTATTTT	CASSVVGLAGGRADTQYF
15	TRBV14	TRBD2	TRBJ2-5	NA	TGTGCCAGCAGCCAAGGGGGACTAGCGGCGGAGACCCAGTACTTC	CASSQGGLAAETQYF
14	TRBV9	TRBD2	TRBJ2-7	NA	TGTGCCAGCAGCAATAGCGGGGGGGCCAACGAGCAGTACTTC	CASSNSGGANEQYF
13	TRBV7-9	NA	TRBJ2-5	NA	TGTGCCAGCAGCCCGGGGGTTCAAGAGACCCAGTACTTC	CASSPGVQETQYF
15	TRBV9	NA	TRBJ2-3	NA	TGTGCCAGCACCCGTAATGAGGGCACAGCGGATACGCAGTATTTT	CASTRNEGTADTQYF
13	TRBV27	TRBD1	TRBJ2-7	once	TGTGCCAGCAGTCCGGGACAGCAATACGAGCAGTACTTC	CASSPGQQYEQYF
17	TRBV7-2	NA	TRBJ1-3	NA	TGTGCCAGCAGCCCCTCGACTGCCAGGGCTTTTGGAAACACCATATATTTT	CASSPSTARAFGNTIYF
15	TRBV15	TRBD1	TRBJ2-5	once	TGTGCCACCAGCAGAGGCGGGACAGGGGAAGAGACCCAGTACTTC	CATSRGGTGEETQYF
14	TRBV6-4	TRBD1	TRBJ1-1	few	TGTGCCAGCAGCCCCGGGACAGGCAACACTGAAGCTTTCTTT	CASSPGTGNTEAFF
15	TRBV18	NA	TRBJ1-5	NA	TGTGCCAGCTCGTCAGGGGATTTCGGCAATCAGCCCCAGCATTTT	CASSSGDFGNQPQHF
14	TRBV19	NA	TRBJ1-1	few	TGTGCCAGTAGTATCCTAGGGGTTGGGGCTGAAGCTTTCTTT	CASSILGVGAEAFF
15	TRBV4-1	NA	TRBJ2-3	NA	TGCGCCAGCAGCCAGACGGGACTCAGCACAGATACGCAGTATTTT	CASSQTGLSTDTQYF
13	TRBV25-1	NA	TRBJ2-7	NA	TGTGCCAGCAGTGAATGGGCCACCTACGAGCAGTACTTC	CASSEWATYEQYF
17	TRBV7-9	TRBD2	TRBJ2-1	NA	TGTGCCAGCAGCCCTAGGACTAGCGGGGGGACCTACAATGAGCAGTTCTTC	CASSPRTSGGTYNEQFF
14	TRBV19	TRBD2	TRBJ2-1	NA	TGTGCCAGTACTGGCGGGAGACTCTACAATGAGCAGTTCTTC	CASTGGRLYNEQFF
14	TRBV6-1	NA	TRBJ2-3	NA	TGTGCCAGCGAGAGCGGGTCCAGCACAGATACGCAGTATTTT	CASESGSSTDTQYF
17	TRBV10-3	TRBD2	TRBJ2-7	NA	TGTGCCATCAGTGCAGGACTAGCGGGAGGGAGCTCCTACGAGCAGTACTTC	CAISAGLAGGSSYEQYF
13	TRBV7-3	NA	TRBJ2-1	NA	TGTGCCAGCAGCTTAGGGCCCTACAATGAGCAGTTCTTC	CASSLGPYNEQFF
15	TRBV7-9	TRBD2	TRBJ2-5	NA	TGTGCCAGCAGCCCTAGCGGGGGGGCGGCAGAGACCCAGTACTTC	CASSPSGGAAETQYF
13	TRBV7-3	NA	TRBJ2-1	NA	TGTGCCAGCAGCCCTTCCGAGTACAATGAGCAGTTCTTC	CASSPSEYNEQFF
15	TRBV7-8	TRBD1	TRBJ2-5	NA	TGTGCCAGCAGCGCCGGGACAGGGTACCAAGAGACCCAGTACTTC	CASSAGTGYQETQYF
15	TRBV5-1	TRBD2	TRBJ2-3	NA	TGCGCCAGCAGCCATCTAGCGGGGGCCACAGATACGCAGTATTTT	CASSHLAGATDTQYF
14	TRBV19	NA	TRBJ2-7	NA	TGTGCCAGTAGTATGAGCGCGGGGACCTACGAGCAGTACTTC	CASSMSAGTYEQYF
14	TRBV19	TRBD1	TRBJ1-3	NA	TGTGCCAGTAGTAGGACAGGGTCTGGAAACACCATATATTTT	CASSRTGSGNTIYF
13	TRBV29-1	NA	TRBJ1-1	few	TGCAGCGTTGACAGGACAGCGAACACTGAAGCTTTCTTT	CSVDRTANTEAFF
14	TRBV28	NA	TRBJ1-1	NA	TGTGCCAGCACTCGGACGGACTTGAACACTGAAGCTTTCTTT	CASTRTDLNTEAFF
16	TRBV4-2	TRBD2	TRBJ2-1	NA	TGTGCCAGCAGCCAGCTAGCGGGAGCCTCCTACAATGAGCAGTTCTTC	CASSQLAGASYNEQFF
16	TRBV7-3	TRBD1	TRBJ2-7	many	TGTGCCAGCAGCCCCTCAGGACAGGGGGTATTGTACGAGCAGTACTTC	CASSPSGQGVLYEQYF
15	TRBV6-6	NA	TRBJ1-1	NA	TGTGCCAGCAGCCCTGGCCGGGGGGCGAGGGCTGAAGCTTTCTTT	CASSPGRGARAEAFF
16	TRBV7-2	TRBD1	TRBJ2-3	NA	TGTGCCAGCAGCACCCAAGCCCCGGGACAGGGGAACGCGCAGTATTTT	CASSTQAPGQGNAQYF
13	TRBV18	NA	TRBJ1-1	once	TGTGCCAGCTCACCTAATCGTCAGGGGGAAGCTTTCTTT	CASSPNRQGEAFF
15	TRBV4-3	TRBD1	TRBJ1-4	NA	TGCGCCAGCAGACAGACAGGGACAACTAATGAAAAACTGTTTTTT	CASRQTGTTNEKLFF
15	TRBV9	TRBD1	TRBJ1-2	NA	TGTGCCAGCAGCGAGGGACAGGGGGCAGCCTATGGCTACACCTTC	CASSEGQGAAYGYTF
15	TRBV25-1	TRBD2	TRBJ2-7	once	TGTGCCAGCAGGTCCGGGACTAGCGGGAGAAATGAGCAGTACTTC	CASRSGTSGRNEQYF
13	TRBV19	NA	TRBJ1-6	NA	TGTGCCACTGGGCTGCGGGAGAATTCACCCCTCCACTTT	CATGLRENSPLHF
17	TRBV18	TRBD2	TRBJ2-1	NA	TGTGCCAGCTCACCACCGAAGGCGGGAGAGCGCTACAATGAGCAGTTCTTC	CASSPPKAGERYNEQFF
15	TRBV5-4	TRBD2	TRBJ2-7	NA	TGTGCCAGCAGCTTAGCGGGGGGGCAGACCTACGAGCAGTACTTC	CASSLAGGQTYEQYF
15	TRBV7-9	NA	TRBJ1-1	once	TGTGCCAGCAGCTTAGGGTCAGGATTGAACACTGAAGCTTTCTTT	CASSLGSGLNTEAFF
15	TRBV18	TRBD2	TRBJ2-4	NA	TGTGCCAGCTCAGGACTAGCGGGGGGACTAAACATTCAGTACTTC	CASSGLAGGLNIQYF
15	TRBV9	NA	TRBJ1-4	NA	TGTGCCAGCAGCGCCTCAGGTCAGGCTAATGAAAAACTGTTTTTT	CASSASGQANEKLFF
16	TRBV4-1	NA	TRBJ1-5	NA	TGCGCCAGCAGCCAAGTTAACAGGTTTCGCAATCAGCCCCAGCATTTT	CASSQVNRFRNQPQHF